The 18 T cell receptor beta chains below were found in one sample sequenced in a study of blood T cell repertoires in COVID-19 (dated by TCRdb to 2019 to 2021). Library preparation employed the immunoSEQ multiplex PCR assay. Imported from immuneACCESS, the table was reduced by TCRdb to in-frame sequences with V and J called. These copies leave out some clones; in studies compared against another copy, an unresolved V gene accounts for under half, and the cause of the remainder is not known. Recorded for this sample are approximately 300,000 clones; roughly nine tenths of them occurred a single time. The top ten clones comprise about a tenth of the sample. The source material was PBMCs or T cells enriched from blood (not recorded which). Receptor source: a woman younger than 45 who had recovered from COVID-19.

The gene calls are TRBV13 and TRBJ1-6; D uncertain. The CDR3 totals 13 residues. Germline CDR1 is PRHDT and CDR2 is FYEKMQ (reference sequence). The V end lost 3 bases, the J end lost 5 bases, and 5 bases lay between the germline ends. The chain's CDR3 is CASSFGHNSPLHF. CDR3 nucleotides: TGTGCCAGCAGCTTTGGGCATAATTCACCCCTCCACTTT.

The chain is built from TRBV11-2 and TRBJ2-7; 9 bases are a match to TRBD2. The CDR3 has 18 amino acids. The trim removed 5 bases at V and 0 bases at J, leaving 14 bases unmatched. Germline loops: CDR1 SGHAT, CDR2 FQNNGV. CDR3 amino acids: CASSIGGLARNPSYEQYF. CDR3 DNA: TGTGCCAGCAGCATAGGAGGACTAGCGCGAAACCCCTCCTACGAGCAGTACTTC. The full variable domain, rest sourced from reference TRBV11-2 and TRBJ2-7, is EAGVAQSPRYKIIEKRQSVAFWCNPISGHATLYWYQQILGQGPKLLIQFQNNGVVDDSQLPKDRFSAERLKGVDSTLKIQPAKLEDSAVYLCASSIGGLARNPSYEQYFGPGTRLTVT.

The chain has TRBV3-1 (or the pseudogene TRBV3-2) and TRBJ2-3, with D perhaps matching TRBD2 (5 bases). CDR1 LGHDT and CDR2 YNNKEL come from the germline V gene (reference sequence). The CDR3 is 15 residues long. V lost 1 base and J lost 4, with 12 bases in between. CDR3 protein: CASSQGSNGADTQYF. Here the CDR3 DNA reads TGTGCCAGCAGCCAAGGCTCCAACGGGGCAGATACGCAGTATTTT.

This chain uses TRBV10-2 with TRBJ1-5, with TRBD1 identical over 9 bases. This CDR3 contains 14 residues. Trimming removed 6 bases from V and 6 bases from J; junction bases left unmatched: 6. Germline V gives CDR1 WSHSY, CDR2 SAAADI. The CDR3 DNA reads TGCGCCAGCAGACCGGGACAGGGAGGTCAGCCCCAGCATTTT. This codes for CASRPGQGGQPQHF.

This clone was seen a single time. The genes are TRBV5-1 and TRBJ2-7, with 8 bases lining up with TRBD1. J gave up 4 bases and V 4 bases, and 10 bases lay outside the gene matches. The CDR3 length is 15 residues. The germline gives CDR1 SGHRS, CDR2 YFSETQ. In DNA, the CDR3 is TGCGCCAGCAGCCTCAACCGGGACAGGCGTTACGAGCAGTACTTC. Protein: CASSLNRDRRYEQYF. The full variable domain, its missing parts supplied by reference TRBV5-1 and TRBJ2-7, is KAGVTQTPRYLIKTRGQQVTLSCSPISGHRSVSWYQQTPGQGLQFLFEYFSETQRNKGNFPGRFSGRQFSNSRSEMNVSTLELGDSALYLCASSLNRDRRYEQYFGPGTRLTVT.

The rearrangement links TRBV12-5 to TRBJ2-2; 7 positions match TRBD1. Germline CDR1 is LGHNT and CDR2 is FRNRAP. CDR3 length equals 14 residues. Trimming removed 11 bases from V and 1 base from J; junction bases left unmatched: 7. The CDR3 nucleotides are TGTGCTGTCCCAGGGGGTCTGAACACCGGGGAGCTGTTTTTT. Its protein product is CAVPGGLNTGELFF.

V gene TRBV5-4 combines with J gene TRBJ2-3, with a weak D call TRBD1 (6 bases). This CDR3 is built from 17 residues. With 3 bases removed from V and 2 bases from J, the gap between germline ends came to 19 bases. The germline V gene has CDR1 SGHNT and CDR2 YYREEE (reference sequence). The CDR3 DNA sequence: TGTGCCAGCAGCTCCCCGTTAAAGGACAGAGACACAGATACGCAGTATTTT. Encoded protein: CASSSPLKDRDTDTQYF.

This clone came up a few times. The V call is TRBV6-5, the J call TRBJ1-5; D remains unclear. The CDR3 is 14 residues long. V lost 0 bases to trimming and J lost 4 bases, with 7 bases between them. From germline, CDR1 is MNHEY and CDR2 SVGAGI. This CDR3 is CASSYSSGNQPQHF. The CDR3 DNA follows: TGTGCCAGCAGTTACTCTTCGGGGAATCAGCCCCAGCATTTT.

V is TRBV7-9 and J is TRBJ2-1, with 7 bases identical to TRBD2. The CDR3 consists of 16 residues. Trimming at V came to 5 bases and at J to 2 bases, leaving 9 bases not matched to a gene. Germline loops: CDR1 SEHNR, CDR2 FQNEAQ (reference sequence). CDR3 sequence: CASSPQAGVTYNEQFF. Here the CDR3 DNA reads TGTGCCAGCAGCCCTCAGGCGGGGGTAACCTACAATGAGCAGTTCTTC.

The rearrangement uses TRBV6-5 and TRBJ1-5, with D hard to call. Deletions cut 6 bases from V and 6 bases from J, with 9 bases between. The CDR3 runs 12 residues. Germline loops: CDR1 MNHEY, CDR2 SVGAGI. The CDR3 reads CASSRGGQPQHF. In DNA, the CDR3 is TGTGCCAGCAGCCGGGGTGGTCAGCCCCAGCATTTT.

The gene calls are TRBV6-6 and TRBJ1-1; weak D call: TRBD1 (6 bases). Germline CDR1 and CDR2: MNHNY and SVGAGI (reference sequence). V lost 11 bases and J 0 bases, leaving 16 bases between the germline ends. The CDR3 runs to 14 residues. CDR3 DNA: TGTGCCGGGAAACAGGGTATCATGAACACTGAAGCTTTCTTT. It specifies CAGKQGIMNTEAFF.

This chain connects TRBV11-2 to TRBJ2-5; no definite D call. The CDR3 extends over 14 amino acids. Germline CDR1 SGHAT, CDR2 FQNNGV. V dropped 0 bases and J dropped 1 base, with 6 bases sitting between them. CDR3 region: CASSLDSRQETQYF. The CDR3 nucleotides are TGTGCCAGCAGCTTAGATTCTCGCCAAGAGACCCAGTACTTC.

J is TRBJ1-2 and V is TRBV5-4; TRBD1 is a possible D gene (5 bases). Germline V CDR1 and CDR2: SGHNT, YYREEE (reference sequence). The CDR3 is 14 residues long. Deletions cut 5 bases from V and 3 bases from J, with 14 bases between. The CDR3 sequence is CASSRGGTYYGYTF. In DNA form, the CDR3 reads TGTGCCAGCAGTCGCGGGGGGACGTACTATGGCTACACCTTC.

The gene calls are TRBV18 and TRBJ1-2, with 7 bases lining up with TRBD1. Germline V CDR1 and CDR2: KGHSH, LQKENI. The V segment lost 3 bases and the J segment 7 bases; nucleotides outside the gene matches: 11. The CDR3 loop spans 15 amino acids. The DNA of the CDR3 is TGTGCCAGCTCACCCCAAGGGGGCGCGTTAAGTGGCTACACCTTC. This translates into CASSPQGGALSGYTF.

The DNA of the CDR3 is TGTGCCAGCAGCGTAGATGCAAGCGGGAGCCGAAATACGCAGTATTTT. Translated, it gives CASSVDASGSRNTQYF. The chain carries TRBV9 and TRBJ2-3; 8 nucleotides agree with TRBD2. Trimming removed 0 bases from V and 7 bases from J; junction bases left unmatched: 10. CDR1 and CDR2 (germline): SGDLS, YYNGEE. This CDR3 is built from 16 residues.

This sequence joins TRBV28 and TRBJ2-1, with TRBD2 identical over 7 bases. This CDR3 has 16 amino acids. Unmatched junction bases numbered 8, after V lost 2 bases and J lost 4 bases. Per germline, CDR1 MDHEN and CDR2 SYDVKM. The CDR3 nucleotides are TGTGCCAGCAGTTTAGTAGCGCCCGGGGGGTACAATGAGCAGTTCTTC. Translated: CASSLVAPGGYNEQFF.

This chain connects TRBV28 to TRBJ2-1; D uncertain. The germline gives CDR1 MDHEN, CDR2 SYDVKM. The CDR3 is made up of 12 amino acids. V dropped 5 bases and J dropped 9 bases, with 11 bases sitting between them. The CDR3 DNA sequence: TGTGCCAGCAGTACAAAAAGAGGTGAGCAGTTCTTC. This encodes CASSTKRGEQFF.

This clone was detected once. The J gene is TRBJ2-1, the V gene TRBV20-1, with 7 bases that match TRBD2. Germline V gene data show CDR1 as DFQATT and CDR2 as SNEGSKA (reference sequence). The CDR3 loop spans 15 amino acids. The V and J ends lost 3 bases and 4 bases, in that order; junction bases with no gene match: 9. The CDR3 loop is CSASLSREGYNEQFF. As DNA, the CDR3 is TGCAGTGCTAGTCTTTCGAGGGAGGGTTACAATGAGCAGTTCTTC.